The 18 T cell receptor beta chains below were found in one sample sequenced in a study of T cell repertoires in cytomegalovirus infection. These receptors' antigens are unknown. TCRdb itself ran the reads through MiXCR, one entry per CDR3 protein. The table lists 650,000 to 900,000 distinct CDR3 sequences, 25% to 35% of them singletons. The sample here was cultured CD8+ T cells from PBMCs, taken from culture after CMV antigen stimulation. The receptors derive from a human donor in good health (CMV status not recorded). Some clones in this sample may be carry-over from other donors' samples.

The gene calls are TRBV7-3 and TRBJ2-3, with D possibly TRBD1 on 5 matching bases. The CDR3 loop spans 15 amino acids. V lost 5 bases to trimming and J lost 0 bases, with 12 bases between them. Germline CDR1 is SGHTA and CDR2 is FQGTGA. The CDR3, as DNA: TGTGCCAGCAGCGCCAGAGACAGTAGCACAGATACGCAGTATTTT. As protein: CASSARDSSTDTQYF.

This clonotype was detected only a few times. V gene TRBV10-3 combines with J gene TRBJ1-5; no definite D call. V was cut by 2 bases and J by 3 bases, with 14 bases left in between. Germline values: CDR1 ENHRY, CDR2 SYGVKD. The CDR3 is 16 amino acids. CDR3 bases: TGTGCCATCAGTGAGCTGGGTACCTTCCCCAATCAGCCCCAGCATTTT. It codes for CAISELGTFPNQPQHF.

V usage is TRBV20-1 and J usage is TRBJ2-1; 7 bases line up with TRBD2. The J segment lost 4 bases and the V segment lost 6 bases, leaving 6 bases of the junction unmatched. The germline gives CDR1 DFQATT, CDR2 SNEGSKA (reference sequence). This CDR3 is built from 13 residues. This CDR3 is CSATRGDYNEQFF. The DNA of the CDR3 is TGCAGTGCCACCCGGGGGGATTACAATGAGCAGTTCTTC.

The V call is TRBV11-2, the J call TRBJ2-1; 8 nucleotides match TRBD2. This CDR3 is built from 16 residues. With V trimmed by 1 base and J by 4 bases, 6 bases remained unmatched. Germline CDR1 and CDR2: SGHAT and FQNNGV. The CDR3 bases are TGTGCCAGCAGCTTAGGGGTCGGGGGGGTTTACAATGAGCAGTTCTTC. It is translated as CASSLGVGGVYNEQFF. The variable domain in full, with the rest retrieved from reference TRBV11-2 and TRBJ2-1, is EAGVAQSPRYKIIEKRQSVAFWCNPISGHATLYWYQQILGQGPKLLIQFQNNGVVDDSQLPKDRFSAERLKGVDSTLKIQPAKLEDSAVYLCASSLGVGGVYNEQFFGPGTRLTVL.

V gene TRBV12-3 or TRBV12-4 combines with J gene TRBJ2-7; D perhaps matches TRBD1 (6 bases). The CDR3 has 12 residues. The germline V and J ends were trimmed by 6 bases and 7 bases, with 13 bases remaining between them. The CDR3 nucleotides are TGTGCCAGCAGCCTCCCAGGGGCGGAGCAGTACGTC. Amino acid sequence: CASSLPGAEQYV.

In its sample, this clonotype was seen a few times. The chain has TRBV7-9 and TRBJ2-3, with D tentatively TRBD1 (6 bases). Germline values: CDR1 SEHNR, CDR2 FQNEAQ (reference sequence). V lost 6 bases to trimming and J lost 14 bases, with 18 bases between them. The CDR3 runs to 12 residues. CDR3 loop: CASRLPGQGPYF. CDR3 nucleotide sequence: TGTGCCAGCAGGCTACCGGGACAAGGACCGTATTTT.

This clonotype was counted a few times. The V gene is TRBV4-3, the J gene TRBJ2-1; 8 nucleotides align to TRBD1. The J segment lost 3 bases and the V segment lost 0 bases, leaving 4 bases of the junction unmatched. CDR3 length: 16 residues. Germline loops: CDR1 LGHNA, CDR2 YSLEER. CDR3 amino acids: CASSQERQGFYNEQFF. The CDR3 nucleotides read TGCGCCAGCAGCCAAGAAAGACAGGGGTTCTACAATGAGCAGTTCTTC.

This clonotype was picked up a small number of times. This sequence joins TRBV7-3 and TRBJ2-2; tentative D call: TRBD2 (6 bases). This CDR3 contains 17 residues. Trimming removed 0 bases from V and 4 bases from J, with 15 bases in between. Germline V gene sequence: CDR1 SGHTA, CDR2 FQGTGA. The CDR3 is CASSLTGAAGTTGELFF. In nucleotides, the CDR3 is TGTGCCAGCAGCTTAACAGGGGCAGCGGGTACCACCGGGGAGCTGTTTTTT. Using reference TRBV7-3 and TRBJ2-2 for the parts outside the CDR3, the full variable domain is GAGVSQTPSNKVTEKGKYVELRCDPISGHTALYWYRQSLGQGPEFLIYFQGTGAADDSGLPNDRFFAVRPEGSVSTLKIQRTERGDSAVYLCASSLTGAAGTTGELFFGEGSRLTVL.

The chain carries TRBV14 and TRBJ2-1; D remains unclear. Looked up from germline, CDR1 is SGHDN and CDR2 is FVKESK. The V end was cut by 1 base, the J end by 4 bases, with 11 bases between. This CDR3 is built from 15 residues. DNA of the CDR3: TGTGCCAGCAGCCAAGGACATTACGAATACAATGAGCAGTTCTTC. The encoded protein is CASSQGHYEYNEQFF. Together with reference TRBV14 and TRBJ2-1, the CDR3 gives the full variable domain: EAGVTQFPSHSVIEKGQTVTLRCDPISGHDNLYWYRRVMGKEIKFLLHFVKESKQDESGMPNNRFLAERTGGTYSTLKVQPAELEDSGVYFCASSQGHYEYNEQFFGPGTRLTVL.

V is TRBV27 and J is TRBJ2-4, with D maybe TRBD1 (6 bases). The CDR3 spans 13 residues. V gave up 6 bases and J gave up 8 bases, with 14 bases separating them. CDR1 MNHEY and CDR2 SMNVEV come from the germline V gene (reference sequence). The CDR3 sequence is CASSNTGLYIQYF. CDR3 DNA: TGTGCCAGCAGCAACACAGGGTTATACATTCAGTACTTC.

At least ten counts were recorded for this clonotype. The chain has TRBV2 and TRBJ2-7; D is uncertain. The CDR3 sequence is 12 residues long. Between the trimmed V and J ends, which lost 7 bases and 4 bases, there was a span of 11 bases. CDR1 and CDR2 (germline): SNHLY, FYNNEI. Here the CDR3 reads CASKNILYEQYV. The CDR3 nucleotides are TGTGCCAGCAAGAACATTCTTTACGAGCAGTACGTC.

This clonotype was seen a few times. This chain uses TRBV27 with TRBJ2-1; weak D call: TRBD2 (7 bases). Germline assignment: CDR1 MNHEY and CDR2 SMNVEV (reference sequence). V shed 7 bases and J shed 4 bases, with 17 bases lying between them. The CDR3 consists of 15 residues. The DNA of the CDR3 is TGTGCCAGCACTCGGGGAGGGGGGGGATACAATGAGCAGTTCTTC. Translated, it gives CASTRGGGGYNEQFF.

This clonotype was seen only a few times. V usage is TRBV6-5 and J usage is TRBJ2-3; no clear D. Deletions cut 0 bases from V and 4 bases from J, with 17 bases between. This CDR3 spans 17 amino acids. The germline V gene encodes CDR1 MNHEY and CDR2 SVGAGI. CDR3 sequence (DNA): TGTGCCAGCAGTTACTCGGCCCCGGGTCTGTGGGCAGATACGCAGTATTTT. Its protein is CASSYSAPGLWADTQYF.

This clonotype came up a few times. The chain couples TRBV7-9 to TRBJ2-7; either TRBD1 or TRBD2 may supply D (5 bases each). The V gene's germline CDR1 is SEHNR and CDR2 FQNEAQ (reference sequence). V was pared by 5 bases and J by 2 bases, with 19 bases between. The length of the CDR3 is 16 residues. The CDR3 protein is CASSPPSGRTTYEQYF. The CDR3 bases are TGTGCCAGCAGCCCCCCATCGGGACGGACCACCTACGAGCAGTACTTC.

J is TRBJ2-1 and V is TRBV24-1; 7 positions agree with TRBD2. V was pared by 11 bases and J by 2 bases, with 8 bases of the junction left unmatched. Germline CDR1 reads KGHDR; CDR2 reads SFDVKD. This CDR3 region has 14 residues. The CDR3: CAISGGNTYNEQFF. In DNA form, the CDR3 reads TGTGCCATTTCGGGGGGTAACACCTACAATGAGCAGTTCTTC.

This clonotype was recorded many times. The chain is built from TRBV7-6 and TRBJ1-1; D unresolved. Per germline, CDR1 SGHVS and CDR2 FNYEAQ. The CDR3 totals 14 residues. V lost 5 bases, J lost 2 bases, and 12 bases lay in between. The CDR3: CASSLRTGNTEAFF. CDR3 DNA: TGTGCCAGCAGCCTACGGACGGGAAACACTGAAGCTTTCTTT. The variable domain in full, completed from reference TRBV7-6 and TRBJ1-1, reads GAGVSQSPRYKVTKRGQDVALRCDPISGHVSLYWYRQALGQGPEFLTYFNYEAQQDKSGLPNDRFSAERPEGSISTLTIQRTEQRDSAMYRCASSLRTGNTEAFFGQGTRLTVV.

In its sample, this clonotype was seen many times. The chain couples TRBV7-9 to TRBJ2-3; TRBD1 or TRBD2 may be the D gene (5 bases each). V was cut by 2 bases and J by 2 bases, with 23 bases left in between. The germline CDR1 and CDR2 sequences are SEHNR and FQNEAQ (reference sequence). This CDR3 is built from 19 residues. CDR3 sequence: CASSLRLGFSAGLTDTQYF. CDR3 coding DNA: TGTGCCAGCAGCTTAAGGTTGGGGTTTAGCGCAGGGCTCACAGATACGCAGTATTTT.

This clonotype was seen repeatedly, ten times or more. The chain recombines TRBV27 with TRBJ2-3, with unresolved D. Germline V lookup: CDR1 MNHEY, CDR2 SMNVEV (reference sequence). V dropped 0 bases and J dropped 4 bases, with 8 bases sitting between them. This CDR3 has 14 amino acids. The CDR3 here is CASSLSSGADTQYF. CDR3 sequence (DNA): TGTGCCAGCAGTTTATCGAGTGGGGCAGATACGCAGTATTTT.